This TCR beta chain was sequenced in a study of cytomegalovirus exposure and HLA in healthy donors. The PCR used 60 Vbeta and 13 Jbeta primers. Some clones are missing from TCRdb's copy, which holds only in-frame ones; the method was immunoSEQ multiplex PCR. The table lists some 140,000 clones, about 85% of them singletons. The V end was cut by 0 bases, the J end by 5 bases, with 10 bases between. The germline V gene encodes CDR1 SGDLS and CDR2 YYNGEE. The CDR3 is made up of 14 amino acids. General observations from the study: Earlier findings revealed that most TCR beta V segments proved productive either about 90% or about 30% of the time. In presence/absence analyses, roughly uniform sequencing depth across donors was assumed. Donors belonging to an Asian-associated ancestry cluster reportedly showed fewer N-insertions in productive TCRs than the 666-donor mean, according to what a later analysis found. Most likely, a cluster of highly shared sequence variants arose as a sequencing artifact.

About this clone: Its antigen is undetermined.

This rearrangement joins TRBV9 to TRBJ2-3; D is undetermined. The receptor's source is a man between 25 and 39 years old in good health and CMV-seropositive. The sequencing input was PBMCs. CDR3 in amino acids: CASSVASQIDTQYF. The DNA of the CDR3 is TGTGCCAGCAGCGTAGCGTCCCAGATAGATACGCAGTATTTT.